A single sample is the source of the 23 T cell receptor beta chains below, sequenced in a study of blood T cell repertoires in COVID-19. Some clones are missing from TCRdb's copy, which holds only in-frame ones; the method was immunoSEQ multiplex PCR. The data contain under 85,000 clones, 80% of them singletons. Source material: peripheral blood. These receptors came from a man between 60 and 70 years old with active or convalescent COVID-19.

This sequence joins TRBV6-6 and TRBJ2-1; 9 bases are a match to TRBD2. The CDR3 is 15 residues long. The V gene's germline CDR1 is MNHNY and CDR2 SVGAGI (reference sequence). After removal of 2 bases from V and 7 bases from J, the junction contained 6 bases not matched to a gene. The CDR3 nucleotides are TGTGCCAGCAGTTACGCGGCGGGGGGGCTTAATGAGCAGTTCTTC. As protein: CASSYAAGGLNEQFF.

The CDR3 region is CASSYSRGSYNSPLHF. CDR3 nucleotides: TGTGCCAGCAGTTACTCACGGGGCTCCTATAATTCACCCCTCCACTTT. J is TRBJ1-6 and V is TRBV6-2 or TRBV6-3; no clear D gene. The CDR3 consists of 16 residues. The ends were cut back, 0 bases at V and 0 bases at J, with 6 bases in the middle. The germline CDR1 and CDR2 sequences are MNHEY and SVGEGT.

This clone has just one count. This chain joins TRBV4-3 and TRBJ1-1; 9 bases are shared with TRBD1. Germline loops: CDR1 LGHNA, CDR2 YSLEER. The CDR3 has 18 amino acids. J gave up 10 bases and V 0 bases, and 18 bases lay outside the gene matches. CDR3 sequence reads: CASSQEFLGPGTGLRAFF. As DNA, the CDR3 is TGCGCCAGCAGCCAAGAATTTCTCGGCCCGGGGACAGGGCTAAGAGCTTTCTTT.

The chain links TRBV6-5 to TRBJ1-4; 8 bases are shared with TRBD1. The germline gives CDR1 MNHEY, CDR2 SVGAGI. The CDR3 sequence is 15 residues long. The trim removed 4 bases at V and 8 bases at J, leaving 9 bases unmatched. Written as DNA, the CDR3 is TGTGCCAGCAGTTCGGACAGGGTGGGGGGGGAAAAACTGTTTTTT. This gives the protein CASSSDRVGGEKLFF.

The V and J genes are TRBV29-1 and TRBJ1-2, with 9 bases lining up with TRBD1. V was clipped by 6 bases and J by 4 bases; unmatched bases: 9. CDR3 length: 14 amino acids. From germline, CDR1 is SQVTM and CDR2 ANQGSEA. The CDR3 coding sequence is TGCAGCGTCCGGACAGGGGCCCCCCGCTATGGCTACACCTTC. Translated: CSVRTGAPRYGYTF.

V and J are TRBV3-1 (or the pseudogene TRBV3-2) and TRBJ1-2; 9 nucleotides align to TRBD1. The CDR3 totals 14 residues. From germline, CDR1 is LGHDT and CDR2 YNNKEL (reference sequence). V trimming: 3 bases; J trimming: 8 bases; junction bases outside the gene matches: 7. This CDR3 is CASSQDRGLGGYTF. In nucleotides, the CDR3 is TGTGCCAGCAGCCAGGACAGGGGCCTGGGGGGCTACACCTTC.

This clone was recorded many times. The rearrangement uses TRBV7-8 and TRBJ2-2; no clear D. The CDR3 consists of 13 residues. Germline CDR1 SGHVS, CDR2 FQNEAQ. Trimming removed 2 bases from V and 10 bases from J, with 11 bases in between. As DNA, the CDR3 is TGTGCCAGCAGCTTAACACATGGTGAGGAGCTGTTTTTT. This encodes CASSLTHGEELFF.

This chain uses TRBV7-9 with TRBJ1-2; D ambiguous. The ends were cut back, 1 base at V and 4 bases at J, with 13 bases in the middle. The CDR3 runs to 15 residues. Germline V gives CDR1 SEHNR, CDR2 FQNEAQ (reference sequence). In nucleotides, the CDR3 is TGTGCCAGCAGCTTAGATGGTCGGGTTAGCTATGGCTACACCTTC. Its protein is CASSLDGRVSYGYTF.

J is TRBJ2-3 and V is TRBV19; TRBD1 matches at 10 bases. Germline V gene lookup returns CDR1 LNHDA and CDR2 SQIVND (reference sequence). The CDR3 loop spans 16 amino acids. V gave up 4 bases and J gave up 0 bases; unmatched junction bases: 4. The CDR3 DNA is TGTGCCAGTAGTACGGGACAGGGGATCAGCACAGATACGCAGTATTTT. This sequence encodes CASSTGQGISTDTQYF.

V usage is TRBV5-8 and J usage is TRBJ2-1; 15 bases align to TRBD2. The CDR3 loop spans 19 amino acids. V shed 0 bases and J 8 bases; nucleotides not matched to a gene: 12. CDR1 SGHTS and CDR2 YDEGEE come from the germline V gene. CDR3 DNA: TGTGCCAGCAGCTTGGTGGGACTAGCGGGGGGCCCCCCTACCTATGAGCAGTTCTTC. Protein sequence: CASSLVGLAGGPPTYEQFF. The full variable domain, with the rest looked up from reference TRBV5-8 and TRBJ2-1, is EAGVTQSPTHLIKTRGQQATLRCSPISGHTSVYWYQQALGLGLQFLLWYDEGEERNRGNFPPRFSGRQFPNYSSELNVNALELEDSALYLCASSLVGLAGGPPTYEQFFGPGTRLTVL.

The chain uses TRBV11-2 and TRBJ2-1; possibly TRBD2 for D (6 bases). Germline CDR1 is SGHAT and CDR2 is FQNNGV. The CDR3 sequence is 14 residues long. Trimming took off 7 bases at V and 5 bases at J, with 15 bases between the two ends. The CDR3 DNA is TGTGCCAGCACCGAGGAGGGTGTCCACAATGAGCAGTTCTTC. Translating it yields CASTEEGVHNEQFF.

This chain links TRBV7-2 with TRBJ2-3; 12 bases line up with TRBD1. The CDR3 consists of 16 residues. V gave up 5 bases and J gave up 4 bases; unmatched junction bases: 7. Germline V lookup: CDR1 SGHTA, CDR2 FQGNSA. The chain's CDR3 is CASSEGDRGRADTQYF. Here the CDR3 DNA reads TGTGCCAGCAGCGAAGGGGACAGGGGGCGCGCAGATACGCAGTATTTT.

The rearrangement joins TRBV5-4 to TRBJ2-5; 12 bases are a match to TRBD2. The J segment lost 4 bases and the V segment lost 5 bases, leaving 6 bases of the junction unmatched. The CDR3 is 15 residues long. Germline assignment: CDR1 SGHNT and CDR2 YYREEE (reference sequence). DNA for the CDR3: TGTGCCAGCAGGCCGACTAGCGGGGGCGTAGAGACCCAGTACTTC. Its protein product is CASRPTSGGVETQYF.

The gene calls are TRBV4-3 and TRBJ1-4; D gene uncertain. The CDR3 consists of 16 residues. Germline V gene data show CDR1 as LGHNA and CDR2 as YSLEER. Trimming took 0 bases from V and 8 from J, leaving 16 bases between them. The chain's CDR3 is CASSQDEGITGEKLFF. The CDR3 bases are TGCGCCAGCAGCCAAGATGAAGGCATCACGGGGGAAAAACTGTTTTTT.

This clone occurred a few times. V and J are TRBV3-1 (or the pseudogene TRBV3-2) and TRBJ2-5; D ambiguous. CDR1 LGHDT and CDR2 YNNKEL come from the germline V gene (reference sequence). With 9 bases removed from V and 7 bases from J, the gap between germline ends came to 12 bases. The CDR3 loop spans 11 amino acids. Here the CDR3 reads CASELLLTQYF. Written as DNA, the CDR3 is TGTGCCAGTGAGTTACTTTTGACCCAGTACTTC.

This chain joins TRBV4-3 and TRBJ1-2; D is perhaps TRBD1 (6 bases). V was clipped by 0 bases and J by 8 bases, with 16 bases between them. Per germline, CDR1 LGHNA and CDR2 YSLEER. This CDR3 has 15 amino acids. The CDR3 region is CASSQDWGGASGYTF. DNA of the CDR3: TGCGCCAGCAGCCAAGATTGGGGGGGCGCATCGGGCTACACCTTC.

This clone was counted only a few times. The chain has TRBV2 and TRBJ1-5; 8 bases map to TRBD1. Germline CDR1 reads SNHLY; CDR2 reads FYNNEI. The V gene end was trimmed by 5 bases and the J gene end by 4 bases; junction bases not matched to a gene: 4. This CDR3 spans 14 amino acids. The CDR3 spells CASSNRQGNQPQHF. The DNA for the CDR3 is TGTGCCAGCAGTAATAGACAGGGGAATCAGCCCCAGCATTTT. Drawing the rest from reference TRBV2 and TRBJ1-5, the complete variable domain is EPEVTQTPSHQVTQMGQEVILRCVPISNHLYFYWYRQILGQKVEFLVSFYNNEISEKSEIFDDQFSVERPDGSNFTLKIRSTKLEDSAMYFCASSNRQGNQPQHFGDGTRLSIL.

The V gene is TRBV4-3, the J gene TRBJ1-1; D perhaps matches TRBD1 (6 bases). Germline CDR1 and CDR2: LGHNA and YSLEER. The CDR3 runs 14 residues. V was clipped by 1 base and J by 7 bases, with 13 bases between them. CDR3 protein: CASSQGGRPSEAFF. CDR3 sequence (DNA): TGCGCCAGCAGCCAAGGGGGGCGGCCTAGTGAAGCTTTCTTT.

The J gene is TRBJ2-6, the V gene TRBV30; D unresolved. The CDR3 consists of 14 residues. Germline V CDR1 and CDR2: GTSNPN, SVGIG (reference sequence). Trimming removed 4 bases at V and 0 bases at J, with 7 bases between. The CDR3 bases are TGTGCCTGGACAGTTTTCTCTGGGGCCAACGTCCTGACTTTC. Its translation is CAWTVFSGANVLTF.

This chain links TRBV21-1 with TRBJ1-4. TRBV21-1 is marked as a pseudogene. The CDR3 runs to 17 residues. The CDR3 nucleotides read TGTGCCAGCAGCCCCCCGGGGGGGGCATATAGTCATGAAAAACTGTTTTTT. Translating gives CASSPPGGAYSHEKLFF.

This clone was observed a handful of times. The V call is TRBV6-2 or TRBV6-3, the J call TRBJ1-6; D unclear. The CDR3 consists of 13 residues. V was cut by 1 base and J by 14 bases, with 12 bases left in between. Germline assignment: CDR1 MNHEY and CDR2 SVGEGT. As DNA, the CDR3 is TGTGCCAGCAGTTACTTGCAAGCTAGCTCCCTCCACTTT. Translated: CASSYLQASSLHF.

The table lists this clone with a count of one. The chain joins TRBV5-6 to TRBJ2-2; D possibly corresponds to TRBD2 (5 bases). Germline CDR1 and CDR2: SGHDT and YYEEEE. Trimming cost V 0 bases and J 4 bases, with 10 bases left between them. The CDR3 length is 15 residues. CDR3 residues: CASSLVGAATGELFF. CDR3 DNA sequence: TGTGCCAGCAGCTTGGTTGGAGCGGCCACCGGGGAGCTGTTTTTT.

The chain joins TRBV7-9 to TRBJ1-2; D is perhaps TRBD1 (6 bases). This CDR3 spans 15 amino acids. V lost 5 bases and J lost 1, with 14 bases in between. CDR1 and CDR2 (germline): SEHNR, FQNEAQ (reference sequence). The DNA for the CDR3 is TGTGCCAGCAGCACCCGGGACACTCTTAACTATGGCTACACCTTC. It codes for CASSTRDTLNYGYTF.